This T cell receptor beta chain was recovered during a study of cytomegalovirus exposure and HLA in healthy donors. There are 15 residues in the CDR3. Germline values: CDR1 SGHTA, CDR2 FQGTGA. V lost 4 bases, J lost 6 bases, and 6 bases stayed unmatched. Each donor was healthy, and each was a bone marrow donor. The PCR used 60 Vbeta and 13 Jbeta primers. Here immunoSEQ multiplex PCR was the method, and the copy in TCRdb shows in-frame clones only, minus some. This table holds some 120,000 clones, over 60% found once. Study observations and caveats: A missense DCLRE1C variant was associated with V- and J-gene trimming of TCR beta chains in a later analysis, and an independent cohort replicated the association. Most subjects' HLA-A and HLA-B alleles were reportedly predicted from TCR beta sequences.

In regard to this clone: Its antigen is not identified.

The sequenced sample consisted of PBMCs. This chain connects TRBV7-3 to TRBJ2-1; 10 bases fit TRBD2. The sequence was collected from a woman aged 40 to 50 in good health and CMV-seropositive. The CDR3 DNA follows: TGTGCCAGCAGCTCCAGCGGGGGGGCCCCCAATGAGCAGTTCTTC. It encodes CASSSSGGAPNEQFF.